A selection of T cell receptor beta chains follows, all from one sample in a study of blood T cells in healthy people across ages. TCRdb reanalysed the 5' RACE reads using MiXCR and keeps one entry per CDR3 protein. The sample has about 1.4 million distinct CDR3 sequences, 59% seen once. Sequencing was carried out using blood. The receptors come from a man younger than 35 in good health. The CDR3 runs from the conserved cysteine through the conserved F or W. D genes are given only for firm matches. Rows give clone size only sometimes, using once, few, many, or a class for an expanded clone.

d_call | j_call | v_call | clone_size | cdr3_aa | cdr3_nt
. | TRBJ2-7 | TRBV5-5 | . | CASSFWFLSYEQYF | TGTGCCAGCAGCTTCTGGTTTCTCTCCTACGAGCAGTACTTC
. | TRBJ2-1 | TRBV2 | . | CASSARDPRADEQFF | TGTGCCAGCAGTGCCCGGGACCCCCGGGCGGATGAGCAGTTCTTC
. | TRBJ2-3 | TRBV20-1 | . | CSASKATQYF | TGCAGTGCTAGTAAGGCGACGCAGTATTTT
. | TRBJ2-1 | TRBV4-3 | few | CASSQAALDEQFF | TGCGCCAGCAGCCAAGCTGCCCTCGATGAGCAGTTCTTC
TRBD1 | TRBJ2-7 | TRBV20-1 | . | CSATTTGSPYNEQYF | TGCAGTGCTACTACGACAGGGAGCCCCTACAATGAGCAGTACTTC
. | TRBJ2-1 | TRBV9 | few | CASNEEMRDEQFF | TGTGCCAGCAATGAGGAAATGAGAGATGAGCAGTTCTTC
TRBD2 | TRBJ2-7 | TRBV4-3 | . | CASSQFSGTSVSYEQYF | TGCGCCAGCAGCCAATTTTCCGGGACTAGCGTCTCCTACGAGCAGTACTTC
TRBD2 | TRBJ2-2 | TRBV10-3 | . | CAISEGGRADTGELFF | TGTGCCATCAGTGAGGGCGGGAGGGCCGACACCGGGGAGCTGTTTTTT
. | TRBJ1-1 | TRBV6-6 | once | CASSYPSGQNTEAFF | TGTGCCAGCAGTTACCCTTCTGGGCAGAACACTGAAGCTTTCTTT
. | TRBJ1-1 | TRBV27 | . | CASSLSSQEGWDTEAFF | TGTGCCAGCAGTTTATCCTCGCAGGAGGGCTGGGACACTGAAGCTTTCTTT
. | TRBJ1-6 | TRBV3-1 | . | CASSQAPTVNSPLHF | TGTGCCAGCAGCCAAGCTCCGACAGTTAATTCACCCCTCCACTTT
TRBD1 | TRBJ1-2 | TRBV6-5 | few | CASKQTGQGSYGYTF | TGTGCCAGCAAACAGACCGGACAGGGTTCATATGGCTACACCTTC
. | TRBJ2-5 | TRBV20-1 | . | CSARDLGGYGTPWSEQYF | TGCAGTGCTAGAGATCTCGGAGGGTATGGGACACCGTGGTCGGAGCAGTACTTC
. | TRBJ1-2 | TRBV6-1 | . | CASSVQGYDYTF | TGTGCCAGCAGTGTTCAAGGATATGACTACACCTTC
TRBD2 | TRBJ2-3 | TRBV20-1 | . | CSARVRDYPSTDTQYF | TGCAGTGCTAGAGTCCGGGACTACCCGTCTACAGATACGCAGTATTTT
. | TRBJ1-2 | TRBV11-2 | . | CASSFPSGIGPNYGYTF | TGTGCCAGCAGCTTTCCATCTGGGATTGGACCTAACTATGGCTACACCTTC
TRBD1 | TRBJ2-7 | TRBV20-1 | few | CSARGAEGQIYEQYF | TGCAGTGCTAGAGGAGCTGAGGGACAGATATACGAGCAGTACTTC
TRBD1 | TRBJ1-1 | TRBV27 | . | CASSLSTGWRNTEAFF | TGTGCCAGCAGCCTATCGACAGGGTGGAGGAACACTGAAGCTTTCTTT
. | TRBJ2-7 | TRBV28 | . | CASGHEETQYF | TGTGCCAGCGGCCATGAGGAAACCCAGTACTTC
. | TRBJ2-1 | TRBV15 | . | CATSRDPGLENEQFF | TGTGCCACCAGCAGAGATCCTGGGTTGGAAAATGAGCAGTTCTTC
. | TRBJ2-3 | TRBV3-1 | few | CASSQVGGVSTDTQYF | TGTGCCAGCAGCCAAGTTGGGGGTGTTAGCACAGATACGCAGTATTTT
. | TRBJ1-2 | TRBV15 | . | CATSGVSGDYNYGYTF | TGTGCCACCAGCGGCGTCTCAGGGGATTACAACTATGGCTACACCTTC
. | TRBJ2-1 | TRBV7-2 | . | CASSLIKGNEQFF | TGTGCCAGCAGCTTAATTAAGGGCAATGAGCAGTTCTTC
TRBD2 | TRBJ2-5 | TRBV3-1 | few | CASSKALAGGWETQYF | TGTGCCAGCAGCAAAGCACTAGCGGGAGGGTGGGAGACCCAGTACTTC
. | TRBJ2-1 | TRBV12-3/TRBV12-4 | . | CASSSSRYEQFF | TGTGCCAGCAGTTCTTCTAGGTATGAGCAGTTCTTC
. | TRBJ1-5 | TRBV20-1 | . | CSARGGAPGQPQHF | TGCAGTGCTAGAGGCGGGGCTCCAGGTCAGCCCCAGCATTTT
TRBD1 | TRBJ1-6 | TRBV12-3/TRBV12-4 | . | CASARDSYSSLHF | TGTGCCAGCGCCCGGGACAGTTATTCATCCCTCCACTTT
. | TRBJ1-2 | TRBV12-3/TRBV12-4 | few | CASRLTGEGGYTF | TGTGCCAGCAGACTCACGGGAGAAGGAGGCTACACCTTC
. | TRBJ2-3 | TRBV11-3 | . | CASSLDKVEDTQYF | TGTGCCAGCAGCTTAGATAAAGTTGAGGATACGCAGTATTTT
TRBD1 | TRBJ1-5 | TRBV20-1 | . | CSARTGTPNQPQHF | TGCAGTGCTAGGACAGGGACCCCCAATCAGCCCCAGCATTTT
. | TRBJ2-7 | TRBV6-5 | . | CASSPPVSVEQYF | TGTGCCAGCAGCCCTCCGGTCTCGGTCGAGCAGTACTTC
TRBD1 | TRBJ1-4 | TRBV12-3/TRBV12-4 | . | CASSPTGGAGEKLFF | TGTGCCAGCAGTCCGACAGGGGGCGCAGGAGAAAAACTGTTTTTT
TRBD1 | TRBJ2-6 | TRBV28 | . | CASRPSTGGNSGANVLTF | TGTGCCAGCAGACCCTCGACAGGGGGCAATTCTGGGGCCAACGTCCTGACTTTC
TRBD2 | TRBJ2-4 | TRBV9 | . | CASTDGLEKNIQYF | TGTGCCAGCACGGACGGACTAGAGAAAAACATTCAGTACTTC
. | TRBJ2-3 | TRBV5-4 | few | CASSPRYPDTQYF | TGTGCCAGCAGCCCTAGGTACCCAGATACGCAGTATTTT
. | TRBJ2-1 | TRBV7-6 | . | CASSIPPDGHSYNEQFF | TGTGCCAGCAGCATCCCCCCGGACGGCCACTCTTACAATGAGCAGTTCTTC
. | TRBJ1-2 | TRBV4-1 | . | CASRLRDVDGYTF | TGCGCCAGCAGACTAAGGGACGTTGATGGCTACACCTTC
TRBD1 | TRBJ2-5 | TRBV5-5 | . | CAGSPGQGQETQYF | TGTGCCGGCAGCCCGGGACAGGGCCAAGAGACCCAGTACTTC
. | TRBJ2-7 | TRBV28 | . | CASRSRGALIYEQYF | TGTGCCAGCAGGTCCCGGGGAGCCCTAATCTACGAGCAGTACTTC
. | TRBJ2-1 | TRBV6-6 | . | CASSYSPLYNEQFF | TGTGCCAGCAGTTACTCGCCCCTCTACAATGAGCAGTTCTTC
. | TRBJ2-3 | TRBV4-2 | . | CASRQGRGPLTDTQYF | TGTGCCAGCCGCCAAGGGCGGGGACCCCTCACAGATACGCAGTATTTT
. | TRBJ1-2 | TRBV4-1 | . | CASSQEGQGSHGYTF | TGCGCCAGCAGCCAAGAGGGTCAGGGGAGCCATGGCTACACCTTC
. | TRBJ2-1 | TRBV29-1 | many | CSVVPQGPNGEQFF | TGCAGCGTTGTGCCCCAGGGACCTAACGGTGAGCAGTTCTTC
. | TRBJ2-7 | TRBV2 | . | CASSPQIRRDPYEQYF | TGTGCCAGCAGTCCCCAAATCCGCCGGGATCCCTACGAGCAGTACTTC
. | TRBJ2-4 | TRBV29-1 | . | CSAATALGNIQYF | TGCAGCGCCGCGACAGCCTTAGGAAACATTCAGTACTTC